This is a list of T cell receptor beta chains from one sample in a study of T cell changes during pregnancy in multiple sclerosis. Sequenced by immunoSEQ multiplex PCR; TCRdb stores in-frame clones only, minus some. The top ten clones hold approximately 3.3% of a sample with 89,000 or so clones, approximately 90% of them seen once. Sample: PBMCs, taken in the first trimester of pregnancy. The receptors originated from a female donor in good health, serving as a control in a pregnancy study. Some clones in this sample may be carry-over from other donors' samples. The CDR3 runs from the conserved cysteine through the conserved F or W. The order of the fields is clone size, V gene, J gene, D gene, CDR3 protein, CDR3 DNA. D genes are given only for firm matches. Some rows have no size entry. The others give once, few or many, or a class for an expanded clone.

.	TRBV10-1	TRBJ2-1	.	CASSEAGVWDTYNEQFF	TGCGCCAGCAGTGAGGCAGGGGTATGGGATACCTACAATGAGCAGTTCTTC
.	TRBV5-6	TRBJ1-2	.	CASGRPGVDYGYTF	TGTGCCAGCGGCCGGCCAGGGGTCGACTATGGCTACACCTTC
.	TRBV6-5	TRBJ1-2	.	CASSYLDRSYGYTF	TGTGCCAGCAGTTACCTGGACAGATCCTATGGCTACACCTTC
.	TRBV9	TRBJ2-2	.	CASSRDISNTGELFF	TGTGCCAGCAGTAGAGACATATCGAACACCGGGGAGCTGTTTTTT
once	TRBV7-8	TRBJ1-4	TRBD1	CASSYGTANEKLFF	TGTGCCAGCAGCTACGGGACAGCTAATGAAAAACTGTTTTTT
.	TRBV9	TRBJ1-3	.	CASSVETAGSPIYF	TGTGCCAGCAGCGTAGAGACTGCCGGGAGCCCCATATATTTT
.	TRBV18	TRBJ2-4	.	CASSPQQGQNIQYF	TGTGCCAGCTCACCACAACAGGGCCAAAACATTCAGTACTTC
few	TRBV6-6	TRBJ1-2	.	CASSLGQNGGYTF	TGTGCCAGCAGCCTAGGACAGAACGGTGGCTACACCTTC
.	TRBV19	TRBJ2-5	.	CASRGAPETQYF	TGTGCCAGTAGGGGGGCCCCGGAGACCCAGTACTTC
.	TRBV19	TRBJ2-5	TRBD2	CASSRGGVLETQYF	TGTGCCAGTAGTAGGGGGGGGGTGTTGGAGACCCAGTACTTC
.	TRBV11-2	TRBJ2-7	.	CASSSAGQRVYEQYF	TGTGCCAGCAGCTCGGCAGGACAGAGAGTCTACGAGCAGTACTTC
.	TRBV2	TRBJ1-2	.	CASSEWESGGYTF	TGTGCCAGCAGTGAGTGGGAAAGCGGCGGCTACACCTTC
.	TRBV6-5	TRBJ1-4	TRBD1	CASSSPTGTGDEKLFF	TGTGCCAGCAGTTCTCCTACCGGGACAGGAGATGAAAAACTGTTTTTT
.	TRBV15	TRBJ2-1	TRBD2	CATSRQPGQGLAGGRNEQFF	TGTGCCACCAGCAGACAACCGGGCCAGGGGCTAGCGGGAGGGAGGAATGAGCAGTTCTTC
.	TRBV4-1	TRBJ1-4	.	CASSRGRARTTNEKLFF	TGCGCCAGCAGCCGGGGCAGGGCGAGGACAACTAATGAAAAACTGTTTTTT
.	TRBV19	TRBJ1-4	TRBD1	CASSPDRGQDEKLFF	TGTGCCAGTAGTCCCGACAGGGGGCAAGACGAAAAACTGTTTTTT
.	TRBV7-6	TRBJ2-3	TRBD2	CASSYAGTSGFTDTQYF	TGTGCCAGCAGTTATGCCGGGACTAGCGGCTTCACAGATACGCAGTATTTT
.	TRBV27	TRBJ1-5	TRBD1	CASSSQGRYQPQHF	TGTGCCAGCAGTTCACAGGGGAGGTATCAGCCCCAGCATTTT
.	TRBV7-2	TRBJ1-4	TRBD1	CASSLLQGAGGELFF	TGTGCCAGCAGCTTACTTCAGGGGGCAGGAGGGGAACTGTTTTTT
.	TRBV11-2	TRBJ2-5	TRBD1	CASSADRVGETQYF	TGTGCCAGCAGCGCCGACAGGGTGGGGGAGACCCAGTACTTC
once	TRBV7-2	TRBJ2-3	.	CASSPFGLTDTQYF	TGTGCCAGCAGCCCCTTTGGACTCACAGATACGCAGTATTTT
once	TRBV7-6	TRBJ2-3	.	CASSPRLERSPDTQYF	TGTGCCAGCAGCCCAAGACTAGAGAGGTCCCCAGATACGCAGTATTTT
.	TRBV6-1	TRBJ2-2	TRBD1	CASARQGSTGELFF	TGTGCCAGCGCCCGACAGGGGAGTACCGGGGAGCTGTTTTTT
.	TRBV9	TRBJ2-3	.	CASSSAPDTQYF	TGTGCCAGCAGCTCAGCGCCGGATACGCAGTATTTT
.	TRBV6-1	TRBJ1-5	.	CASIRYRNSNQPQHF	TGTGCCAGCATTAGATACAGGAACAGCAATCAGCCCCAGCATTTT
.	TRBV19	TRBJ2-1	.	CASSIGTYNEQFF	TGTGCCAGTAGTATAGGTACATACAATGAGCAGTTCTTC
.	TRBV10-3	TRBJ2-7	.	CATNRAGSSYEQYF	TGTGCCACAAACAGGGCAGGGAGCTCCTACGAGCAGTACTTC
.	TRBV7-9	TRBJ2-1	TRBD1	CASSSGTAEDNEQFF	TGTGCCAGCAGCTCCGGGACAGCGGAGGACAATGAGCAGTTCTTC
.	TRBV5-1	TRBJ2-7	TRBD1	CASSRDRFAYEQYF	TGCGCCAGCTCGAGGGACAGGTTCGCCTACGAGCAGTACTTC
.	TRBV15	TRBJ2-7	TRBD2	CATSRGTSGYEQYF	TGTGCCACCAGCAGAGGGACTAGCGGCTACGAGCAGTACTTC
.	TRBV6-5	TRBJ1-4	TRBD1	CASSPQGVREKLFF	TGTGCCAGCAGTCCCCAGGGGGTACGGGAAAAACTGTTTTTT
.	TRBV9	TRBJ2-2	.	CASSQKVGVTGELFF	TGTGCCAGCAGCCAGAAGGTGGGAGTTACCGGGGAGCTGTTTTTT
.	TRBV4-1	TRBJ2-5	TRBD1	CASSQAQGEETQYF	TGCGCCAGCAGCCAAGCCCAGGGGGAGGAGACCCAGTACTTC
.	TRBV2	TRBJ2-1	.	CASSGVLGSSGSAINNEQFF	TGTGCCAGCAGTGGGGTGCTGGGCTCGAGTGGATCAGCCATAAACAATGAGCAGTTCTTC
.	TRBV2	TRBJ2-1	TRBD1	CASSGTGWEQFF	TGTGCCAGCAGTGGGACAGGTTGGGAGCAGTTCTTC
once	TRBV11-2	TRBJ2-7	.	CASSILYEQYF	TGTGCCAGCAGCATACTGTACGAGCAGTACTTC
.	TRBV4-3	TRBJ2-7	.	CASSQDMASQSYEQYF	TGCGCCAGCAGCCAAGATATGGCTAGCCAGTCCTACGAGCAGTACTTC
.	TRBV6-5	TRBJ1-2	.	CASSPGEGRNYGYTF	TGTGCCAGCAGTCCCGGGGAGGGGAGGAACTATGGCTACACCTTC
.	TRBV11-1	TRBJ2-7	.	CASSLGVSDEQYF	TGTGCCAGCAGCTTAGGGGTCAGCGACGAGCAGTACTTC
.	TRBV4-1	TRBJ2-3	TRBD2	CASSQKDGLAGIFSTDTQYF	TGCGCCAGCAGCCAAAAGGACGGACTAGCGGGAATTTTCAGTACAGATACGCAGTATTTT
once	TRBV19	TRBJ2-1	.	CASSESGYYNEQFF	TGTGCCAGTAGTGAAAGCGGGTACTACAATGAGCAGTTCTTC
.	TRBV29-1	TRBJ1-2	.	CSVENNLYGYTF	TGCAGCGTTGAAAACAACCTCTATGGCTACACCTTC
.	TRBV28	TRBJ2-3	TRBD1	CASSLRRTGFADTQYF	TGTGCCAGCAGTTTACGGCGGACAGGGTTTGCAGATACGCAGTATTTT
few	TRBV5-4	TRBJ2-7	TRBD1	CASSLGTGRYEQYF	TGTGCCAGCAGCTTGGGGACAGGGCGCTACGAGCAGTACTTC
.	TRBV28	TRBJ2-2	TRBD1	CASRGDRGRFTGELFF	TGTGCCAGCCGGGGGGACAGGGGGCGGTTCACCGGGGAGCTGTTTTTT
.	TRBV2	TRBJ2-7	.	CASSPSTTDHYEQYF	TGTGCCAGCAGCCCCTCTACGACAGATCACTACGAGCAGTACTTC
.	TRBV28	TRBJ1-3	.	CASSFQVHSGNTIYF	TGTGCCAGCAGTTTTCAGGTTCACTCTGGAAACACCATATATTTT
.	TRBV2	TRBJ1-1	.	CASSVFRGNEAFF	TGTGCCAGCAGTGTATTTAGGGGGAATGAAGCTTTCTTT
.	TRBV6-4	TRBJ2-3	TRBD2	CASSSPVSGSTDTQYF	TGTGCCAGCAGCTCCCCAGTTAGCGGGAGCACAGATACGCAGTATTTT
.	TRBV2	TRBJ2-7	.	CASSYSLLLKEQYF	TGTGCCAGCAGTTACAGCCTACTTTTGAAAGAGCAGTACTTC
.	TRBV15	TRBJ2-7	.	CATVWRESEQYF	TGTGCCACCGTTTGGCGGGAAAGCGAGCAGTACTTC
.	TRBV6-6	TRBJ2-5	TRBD2	CASRRPGGGRGETQYF	TGTGCCAGCCGACGCCCCGGGGGCGGGAGGGGCGAGACCCAGTACTTC
.	TRBV28	TRBJ1-1	.	CASSFSGRNTEAFF	TGTGCCAGCAGTTTTTCGGGGAGGAACACTGAAGCTTTCTTT
.	TRBV30	TRBJ1-2	TRBD1	CAWVGTGERRGYTF	TGTGCCTGGGTCGGGACAGGGGAGAGGAGGGGCTACACCTTC
many	TRBV18	TRBJ2-3	TRBD2	CASSPPAGGLSDTQYF	TGTGCCAGCTCACCCCCAGCGGGAGGGTTGTCAGATACGCAGTATTTT
.	TRBV11-1	TRBJ2-7	.	CASSLVKTSSYEQYF	TGTGCCAGCAGCTTAGTGAAGACTAGCTCCTACGAGCAGTACTTC